A single sample is the source of the 18 T cell receptor beta chains below, sequenced in a study of tumor-infiltrating lymphocytes in localized non-small cell lung cancer. Data came from immunoSEQ multiplex PCR; TCRdb stores just in-frame clones and leaves some out. The sample has 16,000 or so clones, approximately 73% seen once. The specimen was lung tumor tissue. The receptors were sampled from a human donor with non-small cell lung cancer.

The chain employs TRBV29-1 and TRBJ1-1, with unresolved D. This CDR3 is 13 amino acids long. Looked up from germline, CDR1 is SQVTM and CDR2 is ANQGSEA. Trimming left V 3 bases short and J 5 bases short, with 13 bases between. As DNA, the CDR3 is TGCAGCGTTGATCGCGGGGTGGGAACTGAAGCTTTCTTT. Protein product: CSVDRGVGTEAFF.

The chain combines TRBV11-3 with TRBJ1-4, with TRBD1 as a possible D gene (6 bases). Germline V CDR1 and CDR2: SGHNT, YENEEA. The V end was cut by 4 bases, the J end by 4 bases, with 13 bases between. There are 15 residues in the CDR3. The CDR3 nucleotides are TGTGCCAGCAGCTCCCCCAGGGGCGGTAATGAAAAACTGTTTTTT. As protein: CASSSPRGGNEKLFF.

This clone was detected once. The J gene is TRBJ2-7, the V gene TRBV28, with TRBD1 matching over 7 bases. Germline CDR1 and CDR2: MDHEN and SYDVKM. The CDR3 contains 13 residues. The ends lost 7 bases at V and 5 bases at J; junction bases unmatched: 8. CDR3 region: CASNHRGSDEQYF. In DNA form, the CDR3 reads TGTGCCAGCAACCACAGGGGTTCCGACGAGCAGTACTTC.

The V and J genes are TRBV7-4 and TRBJ1-1, with D hard to call. Trimming took 5 bases from V and 1 from J, leaving 8 bases between them. This CDR3 is 13 amino acids long. Germline lookup yields CDR1 SGHVT and CDR2 SQSDAQ. CDR3 nucleotides: TGTGCCAGCAGCCAATGGGGGAACACTGAAGCTTTCTTT. Protein: CASSQWGNTEAFF.

The V call is TRBV4-2, the J call TRBJ2-3; the D call may be TRBD1 or TRBD2 (5 bases each). Per germline, CDR1 LGHNA and CDR2 YNFKEQ. Trimming took off 5 bases at V and 0 bases at J, with 9 bases between the two ends. The CDR3 runs 14 residues. CDR3 amino acids: CASSRDLSTDTQYF. CDR3 nucleotides: TGTGCCAGCAGCAGGGACCTTAGCACAGATACGCAGTATTTT.

The chain couples TRBV5-4 to TRBJ2-5, with a possible D match to TRBD2 (6 bases). The CDR3 runs to 14 residues. The ends were cut back, 4 bases at V and 0 bases at J, with 10 bases in the middle. CDR1 and CDR2 (germline): SGHNT, YYREEE (reference sequence). The CDR3 is CASSPGLDQETQYF. CDR3 in DNA: TGTGCCAGCAGCCCGGGACTCGACCAAGAGACCCAGTACTTC.

V gene TRBV28 combines with J gene TRBJ2-3; TRBD2 aligns across 10 bases. The CDR3 covers 16 residues. The ends lost 5 bases at V and 0 bases at J; junction bases unmatched: 5. Germline V gives CDR1 MDHEN, CDR2 SYDVKM. The CDR3 protein is CASSTGTSASTDTQYF. The CDR3 nucleotides are TGTGCCAGCAGTACGGGGACTAGCGCCAGCACAGATACGCAGTATTTT.

The chain recombines TRBV28 with TRBJ1-6, with 8 bases fitting TRBD1. V shed 6 bases and J 9 bases; nucleotides not matched to a gene: 7. Germline CDR1 reads MDHEN; CDR2 reads SYDVKM. This CDR3 is built from 14 residues. The CDR3: CASSDRGETSPLHF. DNA for the CDR3: TGTGCCAGCAGCGACAGGGGAGAAACTTCACCCCTCCACTTT.

In this sample, this clone turned up a few times. The J gene is TRBJ1-6, the V gene TRBV27, with unresolved D. This CDR3 has 11 residues. Germline CDR1 reads MNHEY; CDR2 reads SMNVEV (reference sequence). V lost 8 bases to trimming and J lost 8 bases, with 7 bases between them. The CDR3 coding sequence is TGTGCCAGCGGCGAGGATTCACCCCTCCACTTT. Translated: CASGEDSPLHF.

The chain uses TRBV30 and TRBJ1-3, with D maybe TRBD1 (5 bases). The germline gives CDR1 GTSNPN, CDR2 SVGIG (reference sequence). The CDR3 totals 13 residues. V was shortened by 5 bases and J by 7 bases, with 15 bases between the two germline ends. The CDR3 spells CAWGAGIPNTIYF. In DNA form, the CDR3 reads TGTGCCTGGGGAGCAGGGATCCCGAACACCATATATTTT.

The gene calls are TRBV28 and TRBJ1-5; D is uncertain. The CDR3 consists of 15 residues. Germline V CDR1 and CDR2: MDHEN, SYDVKM. With 5 bases removed from V and 4 bases from J, the gap between germline ends came to 15 bases. The CDR3 region has the DNA TGTGCCAGCAGTCCCTCCGGGTCTTTAAATCAGCCCCAGCATTTT. This translates into CASSPSGSLNQPQHF.

J is TRBJ1-3 and V is TRBV9; D not certain. The CDR3 is 14 residues long. Germline-derived CDR1 and CDR2 are SGDLS and YYNGEE. Trimming stripped 3 bases from V and 3 bases from J, with 10 bases between. The DNA of the CDR3 is TGTGCCAGCAGCGAGGAGTCAGGTGGAAACACCATATATTTT. As protein: CASSEESGGNTIYF.

There are a few counts of this clone. The rearrangement links TRBV6-1 to TRBJ2-7, with no clear D. The CDR3 spans 16 residues. V lost 3 bases, J lost 5 bases, and 20 bases lay in between. Germline V lookup: CDR1 MNHNS, CDR2 SASEGT. CDR3 bases: TGTGCCAGCAGTGAGTCCCCCCTACCCCCCAGCCACGAGCAGTACTTC. Encoded protein: CASSESPLPPSHEQYF.

V usage is TRBV9 and J usage is TRBJ2-1; TRBD2 aligns across 10 bases. The CDR3 consists of 17 residues. V lost 4 bases to trimming and J lost 2 bases; unmatched junction nucleotides: 9. Germline V CDR1 and CDR2: SGDLS, YYNGEE. Here the CDR3 reads CASSPLGLAGAYNEQFF. As DNA, the CDR3 is TGTGCCAGCAGCCCCCTAGGGCTAGCGGGAGCCTACAATGAGCAGTTCTTC.

This chain uses TRBV11-3 with TRBJ2-1; TRBD2 agrees at 9 bases. Germline V gene lookup returns CDR1 SGHNT and CDR2 YENEEA. The ends lost 3 bases at V and 7 bases at J; junction bases unmatched: 7. The CDR3 totals 15 residues. CDR3: CASSFEAGGINEQFF. CDR3 nucleotides: TGTGCCAGCAGCTTTGAAGCGGGGGGTATTAATGAGCAGTTCTTC. Using reference TRBV11-3 and TRBJ2-1 for the parts outside the CDR3, the full variable domain is EAGVVQSPRYKIIEKKQPVAFWCNPISGHNTLYWYLQNLGQGPELLIRYENEEAVDDSQLPKDRFSAERLKGVDSTLKIQPAELGDSAVYLCASSFEAGGINEQFFGPGTRLTVL.

The rearrangement joins TRBV19 to TRBJ1-1; 8 positions match TRBD1. Per germline, CDR1 LNHDA and CDR2 SQIVND (reference sequence). Trimming removed 3 bases from V and 5 bases from J; junction bases left unmatched: 8. The CDR3 loop spans 15 amino acids. The CDR3 bases are TGTGCCAGTAGTATGCCGCAGGGGGCGCAGACTGAAGCTTTCTTT. This encodes CASSMPQGAQTEAFF.

This clone was seen only a few times. This chain joins TRBV29-1 and TRBJ2-5; TRBD1 matches 11 bases. Germline CDR1 and CDR2: SQVTM and ANQGSEA. Trimming took 6 bases from V and 5 from J; bases not matched to a gene: 8. The CDR3 spans 14 residues. The CDR3 is CSVPGQGAGETQYF. The CDR3 DNA is TGCAGCGTCCCCGGACAGGGGGCAGGGGAGACCCAGTACTTC.

The V gene is TRBV5-6, the J gene TRBJ2-7; TRBD2 matches at 14 bases. There are 15 residues in the CDR3. Germline values: CDR1 SGHDT, CDR2 YYEEEE. J lost 3 bases, V lost 4 bases, and 3 bases had no gene match. CDR3 DNA sequence: TGTGCCAGCAGCGTAGGACTAGCGGGGGGCTACGAGCAGTACTTC. Translation gives CASSVGLAGGYEQYF.